The clone carrying this T cell receptor beta chain has only a few counts. The data were obtained in a study of shared clonotypes between healthy human individuals. Produced via immunoSEQ multiplex PCR; TCRdb's table is partial and in-frame only. Of 730,000 or so clones listed, about 78% are singletons. CDR1 and CDR2 (germline): ENHRY, SYGVKD. There are 14 residues in the CDR3. The V gene end was trimmed by 3 bases and the J gene end by 0 bases; junction bases not matched to a gene: 1. The chain carries TRBV10-3 and TRBJ1-2, with 7 bases lining up with TRBD1. The origin of this receptor is a woman aged 25 to 39 in good health. The sample was memory CD4+ T cells sorted from blood. Documented subset: CD45RA-negative fraction. DNA for the CDR3: TGTGCCATCAGTGACCAGGGGGCTAACTATGGCTACACCTTC. Its protein is CAISDQGANYGYTF.